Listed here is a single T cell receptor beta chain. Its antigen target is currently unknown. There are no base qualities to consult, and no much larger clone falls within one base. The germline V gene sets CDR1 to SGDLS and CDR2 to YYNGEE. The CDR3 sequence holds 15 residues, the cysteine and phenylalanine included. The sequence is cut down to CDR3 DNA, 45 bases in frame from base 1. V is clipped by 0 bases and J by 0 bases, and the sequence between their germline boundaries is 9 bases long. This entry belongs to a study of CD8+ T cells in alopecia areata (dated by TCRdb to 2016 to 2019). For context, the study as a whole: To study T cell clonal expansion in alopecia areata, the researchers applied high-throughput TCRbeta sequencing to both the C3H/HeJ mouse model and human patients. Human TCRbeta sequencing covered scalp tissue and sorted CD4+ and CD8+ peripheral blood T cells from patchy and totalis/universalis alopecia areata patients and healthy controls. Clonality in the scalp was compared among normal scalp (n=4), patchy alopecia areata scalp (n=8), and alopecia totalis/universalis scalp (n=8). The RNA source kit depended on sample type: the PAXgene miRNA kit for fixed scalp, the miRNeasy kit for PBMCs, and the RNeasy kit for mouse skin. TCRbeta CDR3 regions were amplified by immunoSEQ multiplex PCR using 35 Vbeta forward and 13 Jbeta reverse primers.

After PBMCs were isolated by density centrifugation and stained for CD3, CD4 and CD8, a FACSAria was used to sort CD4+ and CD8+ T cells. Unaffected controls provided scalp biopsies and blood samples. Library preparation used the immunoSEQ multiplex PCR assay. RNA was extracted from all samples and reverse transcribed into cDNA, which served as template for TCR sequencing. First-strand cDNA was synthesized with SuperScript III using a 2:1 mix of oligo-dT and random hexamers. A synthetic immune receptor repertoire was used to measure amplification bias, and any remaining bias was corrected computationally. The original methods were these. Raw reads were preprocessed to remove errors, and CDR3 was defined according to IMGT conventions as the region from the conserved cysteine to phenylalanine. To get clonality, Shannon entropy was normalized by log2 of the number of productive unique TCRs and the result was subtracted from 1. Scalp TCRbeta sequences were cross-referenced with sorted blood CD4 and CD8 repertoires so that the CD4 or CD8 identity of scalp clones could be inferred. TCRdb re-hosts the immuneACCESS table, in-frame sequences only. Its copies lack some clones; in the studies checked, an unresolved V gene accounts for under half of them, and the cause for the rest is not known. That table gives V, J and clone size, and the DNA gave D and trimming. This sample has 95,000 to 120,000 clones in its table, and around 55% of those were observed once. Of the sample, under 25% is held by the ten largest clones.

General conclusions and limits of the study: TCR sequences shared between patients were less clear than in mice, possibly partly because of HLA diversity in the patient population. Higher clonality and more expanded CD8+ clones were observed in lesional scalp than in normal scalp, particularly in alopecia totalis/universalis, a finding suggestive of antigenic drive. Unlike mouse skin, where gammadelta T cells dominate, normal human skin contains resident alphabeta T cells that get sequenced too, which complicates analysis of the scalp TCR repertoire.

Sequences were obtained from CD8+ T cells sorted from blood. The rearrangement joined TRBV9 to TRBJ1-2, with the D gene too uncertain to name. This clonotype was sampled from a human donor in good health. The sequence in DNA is TGTGCCAGCAGCGTAGCTACCGGTCCTAACTATGGCTACACCTTC. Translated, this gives CASSVATGPNYGYTF.